This T cell receptor (beta chain) originates from a study of blood T cells in healthy people across ages. A second PCR, run for roughly 7 to 12 cycles, used a sample-barcoded 5' primer plus a J-beta primer mix. TCRdb re-analysed the 5' RACE reads in MiXCR, keeping a single row per CDR3 protein. The table has some 710,000 distinct CDR3 sequences, around 45% seen once. The CDR3 extends over 13 amino acids. Looked up from germline, CDR1 is SQVTM and CDR2 is ANQGSEA. V was clipped by 7 bases and J by 8 bases; unmatched bases: 8. The chain recombines TRBV29-1 with TRBJ1-4; TRBD1 agrees at 9 bases. This clonotype was obtained from a man older than 75 in good health. Sequencing used blood. The CDR3 is CSALGQGEEKLFF. CDR3 in DNA: TGCAGCGCCCTGGGACAGGGCGAAGAAAAACTGTTTTTT.